The T cell receptor beta chain under discussion was sequenced for a study of shared clonotypes between healthy human individuals. On the study more broadly: Three CD4 naive, three CD4 memory, two CD8 naive and one CD8 memory plate were used per donor.

Trimming removed 0 bases from V and 0 bases from J; junction bases left unmatched: 4. The germline V gene has CDR1 SGHDT and CDR2 YYEEEE. This CDR3 has 17 amino acids. As regards this clone: Its target is not known. Distinct nucleotide sequences in the sample also encode this CDR3.

TCRdb keeps only in-frame clones here, not all; method: immunoSEQ multiplex PCR. The sample lists about 2 million clones; about 95% were seen once. As defined, naive CD8 cells were CD45RO-negative and positively selected for CCR7, with terminally differentiated effector memory CD45RA+ cells excluded. Study conclusions and caveats: Across a handful of donors, naive CD4 shared roughly 5%, naive CD8 less than 4%, memory CD4 roughly 2.2%, memory CD8 0.4%. Read depth was anticipated to influence clonotype sharing among donors. On the whole, naive subsets had larger estimated richness than memory subsets had.

The TCR was taken from a man aged 18 to 29 in good health. Sample: naive CD8+ T cells sorted from blood. The chain has TRBV5-6 and TRBJ2-7; 12 bases fit TRBD2. CDR3 residues: CASSLELAGGPSYEQYF. In nucleotides, the CDR3 is TGTGCCAGCAGCTTGGAACTAGCGGGAGGCCCCTCCTACGAGCAGTACTTC.